The 18 T cell receptor beta chains below all came from one sample that was sequenced in a study of OX40 agonist ivuxolimab in advanced cancers. Generated by immunoSEQ multiplex PCR, the TCRdb table keeps only in-frame clones and is missing some. The repertoire holds 60,000 to 100,000 clones, with 92% as singletons. Specimen: CD4+ or CD8+ T cells sorted from blood, collected in a trial of the OX40 agonist ivuxolimab. These receptors were obtained from an adult with an advanced solid tumor such as melanoma, head and neck, liver or kidney cancer.

V gene TRBV7-2 combines with J gene TRBJ2-1; 8 nucleotides align to TRBD1. From germline, CDR1 is SGHTA and CDR2 FQGNSA. J gave up 7 bases and V 0 bases, and 5 bases lay outside the gene matches. The CDR3 consists of 15 residues. The CDR3 DNA follows: TGTGCCAGCAGCTTAGCCAGGGGGCGGAGAAATGAGCAGTTCTTC. This translates into CASSLARGRRNEQFF. Supplemented by reference TRBV7-2 and TRBJ2-1, the full variable domain reads GAGVSQSPSNKVTEKGKDVELRCDPISGHTALYWYRQSLGQGLEFLIYFQGNSAPDKSGLPSDRFSAERTGGSVSTLTIQRTQQEDSAVYLCASSLARGRRNEQFFGPGTRLTVL.

The rearrangement joins TRBV10-3 to TRBJ1-3; unclear D gene. The V end lost 4 bases, the J end lost 1 base, and 17 bases lay between the germline ends. CDR3 length: 17 residues. Germline V gene data show CDR1 as ENHRY and CDR2 as SYGVKD. The DNA for the CDR3 is TGTGCCATCAGTGGAAGTAGCGGGGAAATATCTGGAAACACCATATATTTT. Its translation is CAISGSSGEISGNTIYF.

This chain uses TRBV30 with TRBJ1-5; D gene uncertain. From germline, CDR1 is GTSNPN and CDR2 SVGIG (reference sequence). V was pared by 0 bases and J by 4 bases, with 10 bases between. The CDR3 is 14 residues long. The CDR3 region has the DNA TGTGCCTGGAGTGTATCCAGTTTAAATCAGCCCCAGCATTTT. It translates to CAWSVSSLNQPQHF.

This clone appeared a single time. The chain couples TRBV5-8 to TRBJ2-5; perhaps TRBD2 as D (5 bases). Germline loops: CDR1 SGHTS, CDR2 YDEGEE. The CDR3 extends over 10 amino acids. Trimming removed 7 bases at V and 5 bases at J, with 6 bases between. CDR3 sequence (DNA): TGTGCCAGCCCGGGGGAGACCCAGTACTTC. It translates to CASPGETQYF.

The gene calls are TRBV5-5 and TRBJ1-5, with 10 positions matching TRBD1. The CDR3 contains 19 residues. Germline CDR1 and CDR2: SGHKS and YYEKEE (reference sequence). V dropped 0 bases and J dropped 0; count of bases not matched to a gene: 9. In nucleotides, the CDR3 is TGTGCCAGCAGCTTGGGGGGACAGGGGTTCCCTTATAGCAATCAGCCCCAGCATTTT. This encodes CASSLGGQGFPYSNQPQHF.

V usage is TRBV28 and J usage is TRBJ2-7, with 9 bases lining up with TRBD2. With 5 bases clipped from V and 3 bases from J, the junction kept 11 bases outside the gene matches. The CDR3 extends over 16 amino acids. Germline lookup yields CDR1 MDHEN and CDR2 SYDVKM. The CDR3 here is CASSIHLAGSIYEQYF. In nucleotides, the CDR3 is TGTGCCAGCAGTATCCATCTAGCGGGGTCAATCTACGAGCAGTACTTC.

This clone was observed a few times. The chain links TRBV30 to TRBJ1-2, with 10 bases that match TRBD1. With 0 bases clipped from V and 5 bases from J, the junction kept 9 bases outside the gene matches. The CDR3 spans 16 residues. CDR1 and CDR2 (germline): GTSNPN, SVGIG (reference sequence). The CDR3 protein is CAWSVRRTGGEYGYTF. CDR3 nucleotide sequence: TGTGCCTGGAGTGTACGCAGGACAGGGGGTGAATATGGCTACACCTTC.

The chain uses TRBV7-8 and TRBJ2-7, with a weak D call TRBD1 (6 bases). This CDR3 is 14 amino acids long. The V end was cut by 3 bases, the J end by 3 bases, with 12 bases between. Germline V CDR1 and CDR2: SGHVS, FQNEAQ. CDR3 nucleotides: TGTGCCAGCAGCTTTATAGGACAGATCTACGAGCAGTACTTC. Amino acids: CASSFIGQIYEQYF.

V is TRBV11-2 and J is TRBJ1-2; no definite D call. V was clipped by 2 bases and J by 7 bases, with 11 bases between them. Per germline, CDR1 SGHAT and CDR2 FQNNGV. This CDR3 has 13 residues. CDR3 nucleotide sequence: TGTGCCAGCAGCTTAATCCGGAAGGGTGGCTACACCTTC. As protein: CASSLIRKGGYTF.

There are a few counts of this clone. The chain joins TRBV7-9 to TRBJ1-5; unclear D gene. Trimming left V 3 bases short and J 6 bases short, with 6 bases between. The CDR3 is made up of 12 amino acids. The germline CDR1 and CDR2 sequences are SEHNR and FQNEAQ (reference sequence). The CDR3 loop reads CASSFTSQPQHF. As DNA, the CDR3 is TGTGCCAGCAGCTTTACCAGTCAGCCCCAGCATTTT. The variable domain in full, with the rest retrieved from reference TRBV7-9 and TRBJ1-5, is DTGVSQNPRHKITKRGQNVTFRCDPISEHNRLYWYRQTLGQGPEFLTYFQNEAQLEKSRLLSDRFSAERPKGSFSTLEIQRTEQGDSAMYLCASSFTSQPQHFGDGTRLSIL.

The rearrangement links TRBV7-2 to TRBJ1-5; D might be TRBD1 (5 bases). The CDR3 consists of 13 residues. Germline values: CDR1 SGHTA, CDR2 FQGNSA. The V and J ends lost 3 bases and 8 bases respectively, with 11 bases between them. CDR3 region: CASSLGPGEPQHF. CDR3 coding DNA: TGTGCCAGCAGCTTGGGACCCGGGGAGCCCCAGCATTTT.

The V gene is TRBV7-3, the J gene TRBJ2-3, with TRBD2 identical over 11 bases. The CDR3 spans 16 residues. J lost 3 bases, V lost 6 bases, and 8 bases had no gene match. CDR1 and CDR2 from the germline V gene are SGHTA and FQGTGA. The CDR3 DNA sequence: TGTGCCAGCAGGTTCGGGACTAGCGGCTATACAGATACGCAGTATTTT. Residues: CASRFGTSGYTDTQYF.

This clone was recorded only once. The gene calls are TRBV9 and TRBJ1-1, with 9 nucleotides matching TRBD1. V lost 3 bases and J lost 5; bases outside the gene matches: 5. In germline, CDR1 is SGDLS, CDR2 YYNGEE. The CDR3 contains 14 residues. The CDR3 is CASSAQGAGTEAFF. Here the CDR3 DNA reads TGTGCCAGCAGCGCACAGGGGGCCGGTACTGAAGCTTTCTTT.

This chain links TRBV5-1 with TRBJ1-2; D gene ambiguous. The V and J ends lost 4 bases and 2 bases respectively, with 12 bases between them. Germline V gene sequence: CDR1 SGHRS, CDR2 YFSETQ. This CDR3 is built from 14 residues. Here the CDR3 reads CASSPEMANYGYTF. The CDR3 region has the DNA TGCGCCAGCAGCCCTGAGATGGCCAACTATGGCTACACCTTC. Together with reference TRBV5-1 and TRBJ1-2, the CDR3 gives the full variable domain: KAGVTQTPRYLIKTRGQQVTLSCSPISGHRSVSWYQQTPGQGLQFLFEYFSETQRNKGNFPGRFSGRQFSNSRSEMNVSTLELGDSALYLCASSPEMANYGYTFGSGTRLTVV.

The chain joins TRBV21-1 to TRBJ2-3. TRBV21-1 is labeled a pseudogene. This CDR3 contains 15 residues. The CDR3 protein is CASPLVVSRQDTQYF. The CDR3 DNA reads TGTGCCAGCCCCCTCGTTGTCTCTCGTCAAGATACGCAGTATTTT.

J is TRBJ2-2 and V is TRBV4-2, with a weak D call TRBD2 (6 bases). V was trimmed by 0 bases and J by 6 bases, leaving 11 bases between them. Germline V lookup: CDR1 LGHNA, CDR2 YNFKEQ. This CDR3 spans 15 amino acids. As DNA, the CDR3 is TGTGCCAGCAGCCAAGAGACTAGTGGACCCGGGGAGCTGTTTTTT. It specifies CASSQETSGPGELFF.

The chain couples TRBV7-2 to TRBJ1-5; D uncertain. Germline V gene data show CDR1 as SGHTA and CDR2 as FQGNSA. There are 14 residues in the CDR3. The V end lost 3 bases, the J end lost 2 bases, and 8 bases lay between the germline ends. The CDR3 bases are TGTGCCAGCAGCTTTTTCGGGGGCAATCAGCCCCAGCATTTT. It encodes CASSFFGGNQPQHF.

This clone was recorded once. J is TRBJ1-2 and V is TRBV6-5; D not certain. Germline lookup yields CDR1 MNHEY and CDR2 SVGAGI. The CDR3 covers 14 residues. V dropped 1 base and J dropped 2 bases, with 8 bases sitting between them. The CDR3 reads CASSYFAANYGYTF. The CDR3 bases are TGTGCCAGCAGTTACTTCGCAGCAAACTATGGCTACACCTTC.